The rows below give T cell receptor beta chains drawn from one sample of a study of cytotoxic CD8 clonotypes in ibrutinib-treated CLL. Sequencing used immunoSEQ multiplex PCR; TCRdb keeps in-frame clones, though not all of them. The table includes approximately 84,000 clones, about 76% detected once. This sample comprised PBMCs, obtained after 12 months of ibrutinib treatment. All receptors derive from a human donor with chronic lymphocytic leukemia. Both conserved end residues are part of each CDR3. The order of the fields is D gene, V gene, clone size, CDR3 length, J gene, CDR3 DNA, CDR3 protein. The D gene is left open where the match is weak. Rows give clone size only sometimes, using once, few, many, or a class for an expanded clone.

D gene: -
V gene: TRBV19
clone size: -
CDR3 length: 13
J gene: TRBJ1-2
CDR3 DNA: TGTGCCAGTAGTATAGGAGGCTACCCGGGCTACACCTTC
CDR3 protein: CASSIGGYPGYTF

D gene: TRBD2
V gene: TRBV15
clone size: -
CDR3 length: 15
J gene: TRBJ2-5
CDR3 DNA: TGTGCCACCAGCAGAGATCGGGGGGTTCGAGAGACCCAGTACTTC
CDR3 protein: CATSRDRGVRETQYF

D gene: -
V gene: TRBV7-2
clone size: -
CDR3 length: 13
J gene: TRBJ1-4
CDR3 DNA: TGTGCCAGCAGCTTAAATCCAGATGAAAAACTGTTTTTT
CDR3 protein: CASSLNPDEKLFF

D gene: -
V gene: TRBV6-1
clone size: -
CDR3 length: 14
J gene: TRBJ2-2
CDR3 DNA: TGTGCCAGCAGTGCTCTAGCGAACACCGGGGAGCTGTTTTTT
CDR3 protein: CASSALANTGELFF

D gene: -
V gene: TRBV4-3
clone size: -
CDR3 length: 17
J gene: TRBJ2-4
CDR3 DNA: TGCGCCAGCAGCCAGGACCCGGGACACCCAGCCAAAAACATTCAGTACTTC
CDR3 protein: CASSQDPGHPAKNIQYF

D gene: -
V gene: TRBV28
clone size: -
CDR3 length: 16
J gene: TRBJ1-1
CDR3 DNA: TGTGCCAGCAGTTTACCCGGGGGCTTCGGTAACACTGAAGCTTTCTTT
CDR3 protein: CASSLPGGFGNTEAFF

D gene: -
V gene: TRBV5-1
clone size: -
CDR3 length: 16
J gene: TRBJ2-7
CDR3 DNA: TGCGCCAGCAGCTTGGTCACGTTCTTGAGGACCTACGAGCAGTACTTC
CDR3 protein: CASSLVTFLRTYEQYF

D gene: -
V gene: TRBV30
clone size: -
CDR3 length: 15
J gene: TRBJ2-7
CDR3 DNA: TGTGCCTGGAGAACAGCCGGGACCCTGACCTACGAGCAGTACTTC
CDR3 protein: CAWRTAGTLTYEQYF

D gene: -
V gene: TRBV19
clone size: -
CDR3 length: 14
J gene: TRBJ1-1
CDR3 DNA: TGTGCCAGTATTAGGGGTCGCCCGAACACTGAAGCTTTCTTT
CDR3 protein: CASIRGRPNTEAFF

D gene: -
V gene: TRBV30
clone size: once
CDR3 length: 13
J gene: TRBJ1-6
CDR3 DNA: TGTGCCTGGAGATACGGACCCAATTCACCCCTCCACTTT
CDR3 protein: CAWRYGPNSPLHF

D gene: TRBD2
V gene: TRBV18
clone size: few
CDR3 length: 19
J gene: TRBJ2-6
CDR3 DNA: TGTGCCAGCTCACCACCGGGGCGCCTAGCGGCGAGCCGGGCCAACGTCCTGACTTTC
CDR3 protein: CASSPPGRLAASRANVLTF

D gene: -
V gene: TRBV7-8
clone size: -
CDR3 length: 15
J gene: TRBJ2-4
CDR3 DNA: TGTGCCAGCAGCTTTGGGGGTGGGGCCCGAAACATTCAGTACTTC
CDR3 protein: CASSFGGGARNIQYF

D gene: -
V gene: TRBV7-9
clone size: -
CDR3 length: 14
J gene: TRBJ1-2
CDR3 DNA: TGTGCCAGCAGCTGGGCGACGGGAATCTATGGCTACACCTTC
CDR3 protein: CASSWATGIYGYTF

D gene: -
V gene: TRBV7-2
clone size: -
CDR3 length: 15
J gene: TRBJ1-5
CDR3 DNA: TGTGCCAGCAGCTCCTGGACCGCTAGCAATCAGCCCCAGCATTTT
CDR3 protein: CASSSWTASNQPQHF

D gene: -
V gene: TRBV11-2
clone size: -
CDR3 length: 14
J gene: TRBJ1-4
CDR3 DNA: TGTGCCAGCAGGCAAATGGGGGCAGGCGAAAAACTGTTTTTT
CDR3 protein: CASRQMGAGEKLFF

D gene: -
V gene: TRBV19
clone size: -
CDR3 length: 17
J gene: TRBJ2-2
CDR3 DNA: TGTGCCAGTAGTAACTCGCCAGGGAAGTCCGTCACCGGGGAGCTGTTTTTT
CDR3 protein: CASSNSPGKSVTGELFF

D gene: TRBD1
V gene: TRBV30
clone size: -
CDR3 length: 14
J gene: TRBJ1-4
CDR3 DNA: TGTGCCTGGGGTAGCGGACAGGGTGATGAAAAACTGTTTTTT
CDR3 protein: CAWGSGQGDEKLFF

D gene: -
V gene: TRBV5-1
clone size: -
CDR3 length: 12
J gene: TRBJ2-2
CDR3 DNA: TGCGCCAGCAGCTTGTGGGTCGGGGAGCTGTTTTTT
CDR3 protein: CASSLWVGELFF

D gene: -
V gene: TRBV30
clone size: -
CDR3 length: 11
J gene: TRBJ1-4
CDR3 DNA: TGTGCCTGGAGCCGGGGTGAAAAACTGTTTTTT
CDR3 protein: CAWSRGEKLFF

D gene: TRBD1
V gene: TRBV4-2
clone size: -
CDR3 length: 13
J gene: TRBJ1-2
CDR3 DNA: TGTGCCAGCAGCCAGGAGGGGGCGCAGGGCTACACCTTC
CDR3 protein: CASSQEGAQGYTF

D gene: -
V gene: TRBV6-1
clone size: -
CDR3 length: 13
J gene: TRBJ2-7
CDR3 DNA: TGTGCCAGCAGGGGGGCCCAGACCTACGAGCAGTACTTC
CDR3 protein: CASRGAQTYEQYF

D gene: -
V gene: TRBV15
clone size: -
CDR3 length: 14
J gene: TRBJ1-2
CDR3 DNA: TGTGCCACCAGCACCCGGGACATTATTCCTGGCTACACCTTC
CDR3 protein: CATSTRDIIPGYTF

D gene: -
V gene: TRBV28
clone size: -
CDR3 length: 13
J gene: TRBJ1-3
CDR3 DNA: TGTGCCAGCAGCACCCAGGGGGGAAACACCATATATTTT
CDR3 protein: CASSTQGGNTIYF

D gene: -
V gene: TRBV13
clone size: -
CDR3 length: 12
J gene: TRBJ2-5
CDR3 DNA: TGTGCCAGCAGCTTGAGCGGAGAGACCCAGTACTTC
CDR3 protein: CASSLSGETQYF

D gene: -
V gene: TRBV5-4
clone size: few
CDR3 length: 13
J gene: TRBJ1-5
CDR3 DNA: TGTGCCAGCAGCCCCGAGAGGGGACAGCCCCAGCATTTT
CDR3 protein: CASSPERGQPQHF

D gene: -
V gene: TRBV6-5
clone size: -
CDR3 length: 14
J gene: TRBJ2-7
CDR3 DNA: TGTGCCAGCAGTCGGGGGGGACAGGCCTACGAGCAGTACTTC
CDR3 protein: CASSRGGQAYEQYF